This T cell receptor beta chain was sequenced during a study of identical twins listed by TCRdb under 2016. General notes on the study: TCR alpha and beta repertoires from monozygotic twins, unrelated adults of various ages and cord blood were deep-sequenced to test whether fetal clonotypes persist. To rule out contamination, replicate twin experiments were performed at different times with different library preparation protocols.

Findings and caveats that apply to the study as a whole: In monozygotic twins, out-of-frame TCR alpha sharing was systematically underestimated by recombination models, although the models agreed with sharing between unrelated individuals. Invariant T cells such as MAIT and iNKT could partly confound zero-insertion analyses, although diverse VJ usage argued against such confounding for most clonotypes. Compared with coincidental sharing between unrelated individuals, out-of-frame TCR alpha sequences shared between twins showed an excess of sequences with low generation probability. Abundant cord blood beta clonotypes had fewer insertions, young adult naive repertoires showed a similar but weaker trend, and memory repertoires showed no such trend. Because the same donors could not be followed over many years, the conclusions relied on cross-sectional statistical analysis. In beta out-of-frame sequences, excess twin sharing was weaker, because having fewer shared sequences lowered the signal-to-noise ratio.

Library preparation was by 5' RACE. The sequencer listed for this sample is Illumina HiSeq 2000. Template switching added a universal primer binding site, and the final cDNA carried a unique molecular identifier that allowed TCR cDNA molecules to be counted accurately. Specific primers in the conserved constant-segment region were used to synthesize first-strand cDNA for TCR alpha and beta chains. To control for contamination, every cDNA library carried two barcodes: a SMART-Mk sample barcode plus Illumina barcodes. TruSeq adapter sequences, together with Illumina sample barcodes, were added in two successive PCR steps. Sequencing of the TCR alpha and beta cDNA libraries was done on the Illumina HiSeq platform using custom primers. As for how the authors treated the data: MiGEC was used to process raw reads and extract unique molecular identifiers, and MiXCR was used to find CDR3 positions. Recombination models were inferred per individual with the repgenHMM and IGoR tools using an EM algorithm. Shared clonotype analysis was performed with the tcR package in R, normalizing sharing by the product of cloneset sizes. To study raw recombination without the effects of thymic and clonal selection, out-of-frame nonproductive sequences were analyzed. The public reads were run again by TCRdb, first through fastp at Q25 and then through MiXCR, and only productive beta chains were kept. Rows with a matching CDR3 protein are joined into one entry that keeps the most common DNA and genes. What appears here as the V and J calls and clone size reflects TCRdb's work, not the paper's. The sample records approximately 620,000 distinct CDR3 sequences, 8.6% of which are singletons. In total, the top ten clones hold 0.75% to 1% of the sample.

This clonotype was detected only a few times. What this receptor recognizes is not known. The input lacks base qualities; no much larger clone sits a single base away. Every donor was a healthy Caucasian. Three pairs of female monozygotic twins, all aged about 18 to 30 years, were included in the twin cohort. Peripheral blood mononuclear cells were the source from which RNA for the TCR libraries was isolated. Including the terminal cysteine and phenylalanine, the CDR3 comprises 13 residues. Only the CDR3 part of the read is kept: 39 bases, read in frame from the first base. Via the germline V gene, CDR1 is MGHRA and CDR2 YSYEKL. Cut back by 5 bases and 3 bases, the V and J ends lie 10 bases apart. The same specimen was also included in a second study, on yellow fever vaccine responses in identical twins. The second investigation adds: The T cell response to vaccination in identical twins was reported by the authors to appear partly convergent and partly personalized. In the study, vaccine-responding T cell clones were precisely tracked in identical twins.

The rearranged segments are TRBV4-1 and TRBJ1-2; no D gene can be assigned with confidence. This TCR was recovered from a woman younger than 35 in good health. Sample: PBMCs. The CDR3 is CASSFDNDYGYTF. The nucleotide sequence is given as TGCGCCAGCAGCTTTGACAACGACTATGGCTACACCTTC.